These 24 T cell receptor beta chains were all obtained from the same sample, sequenced in a study of Ad26.COV2.S vaccination and SARS-CoV-2 variants. Data came from immunoSEQ multiplex PCR; TCRdb stores just in-frame clones and leaves some out. Among roughly 680,000 clones, more than 80% were seen once, and the ten largest hold approximately 1.5%. Regarding treatment: roughly 19 received Ad26.COV2.S at low or high dose, single or two shots; five or six received placebo; per-sample allocation not given. Sampling was performed 63 days after the first vaccine or placebo injection. This sample comprised peripheral blood, obtained in a trial of Ad26.COV2.S vaccine versus placebo. The receptor source for this set is a person between 18 and 65 years old who received the Ad26.COV2.S COVID-19 vaccine or a placebo.

In regard to this clone: At one boundary the junction diverges from the germline segment, which might be a read error. CDR3 residues: CAWSFPPTSNNSPLHF. CDR3 coding DNA: TGTGCCTGGAGTTTCCCCCCCACCTCCAATAATTCACCCCTCCACTTT. V usage is TRBV30 and J usage is TRBJ1-6; no reliable D call. The CDR3 spans 16 residues. Germline V gene sequence: CDR1 GTSNPN, CDR2 SVGIG (reference sequence).

V usage is TRBV29-1 and J usage is TRBJ2-5; TRBD2 agrees at 9 bases. CDR3 size: 12 residues. V lost 6 bases, J lost 5 bases, and 4 bases stayed unmatched. CDR1 SQVTM and CDR2 ANQGSEA come from the germline V gene. CDR3 in amino acids: CSVVLAGETQYF. CDR3 coding DNA: TGCAGCGTGGTGCTAGCGGGGGAGACCCAGTACTTC.

The V call is TRBV18, the J call TRBJ1-1, with D hard to call. Germline lookup yields CDR1 KGHSH and CDR2 LQKENI. With 3 bases removed from V and 9 bases from J, the gap between germline ends came to 14 bases. The CDR3 loop spans 13 amino acids. CDR3 DNA: TGTGCCAGCTCACCCTTCGAGGGTTCACAAGCTTTCTTT. Translating gives CASSPFEGSQAFF.

This clone has a handful of counts. This chain uses TRBV19 with TRBJ1-5, with D hard to call. With 0 bases removed from V and 0 bases from J, the gap between germline ends came to 9 bases. The CDR3 is 16 residues long. Germline CDR1 is LNHDA and CDR2 is SQIVND (reference sequence). The CDR3 region has the DNA TGTGCCAGTAGTATAGATTGGGGTAATAGCAATCAGCCCCAGCATTTT. It specifies CASSIDWGNSNQPQHF.

The table lists this clone with a count of one. The chain couples TRBV5-5 to TRBJ1-1; D is unresolved. The CDR3 has 14 residues. Germline-derived CDR1 and CDR2 are SGHKS and YYEKEE (reference sequence). V lost 1 base and J lost 0, with 7 bases in between. Here the CDR3 DNA reads TGTGCCAGCAGCTTGATCGGGTTGAACACTGAAGCTTTCTTT. It yields the protein CASSLIGLNTEAFF.

J is TRBJ2-3 and V is TRBV6-6; 7 bases map to TRBD1. The germline gives CDR1 MNHNY, CDR2 SVGAGI (reference sequence). The CDR3 has 16 amino acids. V gave up 7 bases and J gave up 0 bases; unmatched junction bases: 10. As DNA, the CDR3 is TGTGCCAGCATCTGGGGTGACAGGGCTAGCACAGATACGCAGTATTTT. Encoded protein: CASIWGDRASTDTQYF.

A few counts support this clone. The chain links TRBV30 to TRBJ1-5; no definite D call. Germline values: CDR1 GTSNPN, CDR2 SVGIG (reference sequence). With 2 bases removed from V and 4 bases from J, the gap between germline ends came to 9 bases. The CDR3 runs to 13 residues. Here the CDR3 DNA reads TGTGCCTGGAGTAGCTTCTCTAATCAGCCCCAGCATTTT. As protein: CAWSSFSNQPQHF.

The gene calls are TRBV7-3 and TRBJ2-3; D ambiguous. The CDR3 length is 15 residues. CDR1 and CDR2 (germline): SGHTA, FQGTGA. Trimming took 3 bases from V and 2 from J, leaving 12 bases between them. Here the CDR3 reads CASSFSGGYTDTQYF. CDR3 bases: TGTGCCAGCAGCTTTTCTGGCGGATACACAGATACGCAGTATTTT.

This chain joins TRBV11-2 and TRBJ2-1; 7 bases are a match to TRBD2. Germline V gene data show CDR1 as SGHAT and CDR2 as FQNNGV. The CDR3 is made up of 15 amino acids. The trim removed 5 bases at V and 4 bases at J, leaving 8 bases unmatched. The CDR3 DNA reads as TGTGCCAGCAGCACCACTAGCGAAATATACAATGAGCAGTTCTTC. This gives the protein CASSTTSEIYNEQFF.

This chain connects TRBV30 to TRBJ2-7; D is perhaps TRBD1 or TRBD2 (5 bases each). The CDR3 loop spans 13 amino acids. The germline V gene has CDR1 GTSNPN and CDR2 SVGIG (reference sequence). V was clipped by 0 bases and J by 6 bases, with 12 bases between them. The CDR3 loop is CAWSVGQGREQYF. CDR3 DNA: TGTGCCTGGAGTGTAGGCCAGGGACGCGAGCAGTACTTC.

The J gene is TRBJ2-7, the V gene TRBV23-1, with D possibly TRBD1 on 5 matching bases. TRBV23-1 is assigned to the ORF class and has an uncertain function. The CDR3 totals 19 residues. The ends were cut back, 6 bases at V and 0 bases at J, with 27 bases in the middle. The CDR3, as DNA: TGCGCCAGCAGCCCTCCCATGGTAAAGGGCAGGGAACTCTCCTACGAGCAGTACTTC. Its protein is CASSPPMVKGRELSYEQYF.

This clone was seen only a few times. The CDR3 DNA is TGCGCCAGCAGCCAAGAAGTCCGGGGATATAATGAAAAACTGTTTTTT. Translated, it gives CASSQEVRGYNEKLFF. This rearrangement joins TRBV4-1 to TRBJ1-4, with D hard to call. Per germline, CDR1 MGHRA and CDR2 YSYEKL. The CDR3 loop spans 16 amino acids. The V gene lost 0 bases and the J gene lost 4 bases, with 12 bases spanning the gap.

This clone was found once. The chain joins TRBV5-1 to TRBJ2-2; either TRBD1 or TRBD2 may fit D (5 bases each). Trimming removed 4 bases at V and 1 base at J, with 20 bases between. Germline V gene data show CDR1 as SGHRS and CDR2 as YFSETQ. This CDR3 spans 18 amino acids. CDR3 coding DNA: TGCGCCAGCAGCCGCACCATGGGGACCCCCGGGAACACCGGGGAGCTGTTTTTT. Translation gives CASSRTMGTPGNTGELFF.

This chain joins TRBV9 and TRBJ1-2, with 7 bases fitting TRBD1. Per germline, CDR1 SGDLS and CDR2 YYNGEE. The J segment lost 6 bases and the V segment lost 4 bases, leaving 9 bases of the junction unmatched. This CDR3 has 14 amino acids. The chain's CDR3 is CASSFDRVGNGYTF. The CDR3 DNA reads TGTGCCAGCAGCTTTGACAGGGTGGGGAATGGCTACACCTTC.

This clone was recorded a few times. The V and J genes are TRBV29-1 and TRBJ2-7; no clear D gene. The V end lost 4 bases, the J end lost 0 bases, and 10 bases lay between the germline ends. The CDR3 has 13 residues. Germline V lookup: CDR1 SQVTM, CDR2 ANQGSEA. CDR3 DNA sequence: TGCAGCGTTGCACCGAGGAGCTCCTACGAGCAGTACTTC. This sequence encodes CSVAPRSSYEQYF.

For the CDR3, the DNA is TGTGCCTGGAGTGTACAGGCTCGAGTAAAACTGTTTTTT. Its protein is CAWSVQARVKLFF. The rearrangement uses TRBV30 and TRBJ1-4, with D possibly TRBD1 on 5 matching bases. CDR1 is GTSNPN, CDR2 SVGIG, per germline (reference sequence). The CDR3 is made up of 13 amino acids. V was cut by 0 bases and J by 10 bases, with 12 bases left in between.

V usage is TRBV6-1 and J usage is TRBJ1-2; 9 bases are shared with TRBD1. Trimming at V came to 1 base and at J to 7 bases, leaving 10 bases not matched to a gene. From germline, CDR1 is MNHNS and CDR2 SASEGT. The CDR3 is 16 amino acids. The CDR3 is CASSEGDRAVKAGYTF. The CDR3 DNA sequence: TGTGCCAGCAGTGAAGGGGACAGGGCAGTAAAGGCTGGCTACACCTTC.

The sample holds one count of this clone. The rearrangement links TRBV19 to TRBJ2-7, with D hard to call. V lost 3 bases to trimming and J lost 2 bases, with 20 bases between them. Per germline, CDR1 LNHDA and CDR2 SQIVND (reference sequence). The CDR3 contains 17 residues. CDR3 sequence: CASSIGLGFRNPYEQYF. For the CDR3, the DNA is TGTGCCAGTAGTATCGGGTTGGGTTTCCGGAACCCCTACGAGCAGTACTTC.

This clone has only one observation. The chain combines TRBV3-1 (or the pseudogene TRBV3-2) with TRBJ2-1; D uncertain. Trimming removed 5 bases at V and 5 bases at J, with 16 bases between. Germline loops: CDR1 LGHDT, CDR2 YNNKEL (reference sequence). The CDR3 extends over 15 amino acids. The CDR3 bases are TGTGCCAGCAGCAGCCAAGAATTAGGGAACAATGAGCAGTTCTTC. Translating it yields CASSSQELGNNEQFF.

The rearrangement joins TRBV13 to TRBJ2-2, with D possibly matching TRBD2 (6 bases). With 5 bases removed from V and 0 bases from J, the gap between germline ends came to 10 bases. Per the germline V gene, CDR1 is PRHDT and CDR2 is FYEKMQ (reference sequence). This CDR3 is built from 15 residues. DNA for the CDR3: TGTGCCAGCAGCCGCGGGACTTCGAACACCGGGGAGCTGTTTTTT. This translates into CASSRGTSNTGELFF. The entire variable domain, with the rest obtained from reference TRBV13 and TRBJ2-2, is as follows: AAGVIQSPRHLIKEKRETATLKCYPIPRHDTVYWYQQGPGQDPQFLISFYEKMQSDKGSIPDRFSAQQFSDYHSELNMSSLELGDSALYFCASSRGTSNTGELFFGEGSRLTVL.

The genes are TRBV6-6 and TRBJ1-2; TRBD1 agrees at 10 bases. CDR3 length: 14 residues. CDR1 is MNHNY, CDR2 SVGAGI, per germline (reference sequence). V was pared by 6 bases and J by 4 bases, with 5 bases of the junction left unmatched. CDR3 nucleotides: TGTGCCAGCAGGGAGACAGGGGGCGGCTATGGCTACACCTTC. Translated: CASRETGGGYGYTF.

V and J are TRBV9 and TRBJ2-1, with 7 bases aligning to TRBD2. With 0 bases clipped from V and 0 bases from J, the junction kept 9 bases outside the gene matches. CDR3 length: 18 amino acids. Germline lookup yields CDR1 SGDLS and CDR2 YYNGEE. The CDR3 nucleotides are TGTGCCAGCAGCGTAGAAGTGGGCGGGAGCAGCTCCTACAATGAGCAGTTCTTC. Translating gives CASSVEVGGSSSYNEQFF.

This sequence joins TRBV10-2 and TRBJ2-7; TRBD2 agrees at 14 bases. CDR1 and CDR2 from the germline V gene are WSHSY and SAAADI. V was pared by 7 bases and J by 3 bases, with 11 bases of the junction left unmatched. The length of the CDR3 is 17 residues. This CDR3 is CASKVPGLAGEGYEQYF. CDR3 nucleotide sequence: TGCGCCAGCAAGGTGCCGGGACTAGCGGGGGAAGGCTACGAGCAGTACTTC.

The V and J genes are TRBV27 and TRBJ1-6, with D possibly being TRBD1 (6 bases). Germline lookup yields CDR1 MNHEY and CDR2 SMNVEV (reference sequence). The CDR3 contains 17 residues. Deletions cut 2 bases from V and 2 bases from J, with 13 bases between. The CDR3 protein is CASSLTPTGAYNSPLHF. CDR3 DNA: TGTGCCAGCAGTTTAACGCCGACAGGCGCCTATAATTCACCCCTCCACTTT.